This paragraph reports one T cell receptor beta chain. The data originate from a study of response to subunit inactivated influenza vaccine. From the RT-PCR reads, TCRdb called clonotypes with MiXCR, one entry per CDR3 protein. The top ten hold around 40% of the sample, which has 170,000 or so distinct CDR3 sequences, about 11% seen once. Trimming took off 0 bases at V and 6 bases at J, with 11 bases between the two ends. CDR1 and CDR2 (germline): MNHEY, SVGAGI. The CDR3 contains 14 residues. The sequencing here drew on CD8+ T cells sorted from PBMCs, taken about 24 months after vaccination. This sequence originates from a man aged 50 to 75 who received an inactivated influenza vaccine. The chain combines TRBV6-5 with TRBJ1-2; no firm D call. This CDR3 is CASSYSNGVDGYTF. CDR3 in DNA: TGTGCCAGCAGTTACTCGAATGGGGTTGATGGCTACACCTTC.